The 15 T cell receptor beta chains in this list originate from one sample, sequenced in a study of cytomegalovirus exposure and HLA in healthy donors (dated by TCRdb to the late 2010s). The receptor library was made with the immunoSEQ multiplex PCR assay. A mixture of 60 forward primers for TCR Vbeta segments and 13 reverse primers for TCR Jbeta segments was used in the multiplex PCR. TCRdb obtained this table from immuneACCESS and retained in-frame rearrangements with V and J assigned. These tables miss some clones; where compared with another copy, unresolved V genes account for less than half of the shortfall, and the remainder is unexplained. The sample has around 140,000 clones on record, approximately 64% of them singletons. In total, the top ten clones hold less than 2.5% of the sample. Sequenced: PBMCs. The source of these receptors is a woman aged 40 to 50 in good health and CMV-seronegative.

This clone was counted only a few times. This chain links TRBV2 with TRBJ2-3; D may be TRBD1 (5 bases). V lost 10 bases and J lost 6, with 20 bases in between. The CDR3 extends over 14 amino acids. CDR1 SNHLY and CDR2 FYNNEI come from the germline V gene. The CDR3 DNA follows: TGTGCCACCCCCCACCAGAGACAGACGGATACGCAGTATTTT. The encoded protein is CATPHQRQTDTQYF. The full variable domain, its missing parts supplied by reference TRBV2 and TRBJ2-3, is EPEVTQTPSHQVTQMGQEVILRCVPISNHLYFYWYRQILGQKVEFLVSFYNNEISEKSEIFDDQFSVERPDGSNFTLKIRSTKLEDSAMYFCATPHQRQTDTQYFGPGTRLTVL.

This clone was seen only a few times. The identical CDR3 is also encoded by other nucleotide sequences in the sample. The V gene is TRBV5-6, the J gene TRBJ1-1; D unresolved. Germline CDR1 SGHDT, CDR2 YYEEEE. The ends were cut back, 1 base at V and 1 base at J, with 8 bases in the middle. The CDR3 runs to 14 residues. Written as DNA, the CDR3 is TGTGCCAGCAGCTTGCTGGCAGGGAACACTGAAGCTTTCTTT. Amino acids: CASSLLAGNTEAFF.

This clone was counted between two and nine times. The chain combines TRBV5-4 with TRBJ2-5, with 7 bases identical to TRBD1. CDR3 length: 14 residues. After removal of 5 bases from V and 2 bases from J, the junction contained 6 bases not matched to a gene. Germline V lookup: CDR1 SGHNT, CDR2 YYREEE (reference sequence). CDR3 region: CASSPKGQQETQYF. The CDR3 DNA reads TGTGCCAGCAGTCCGAAGGGACAGCAAGAGACCCAGTACTTC. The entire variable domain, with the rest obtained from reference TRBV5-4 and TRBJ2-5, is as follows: ETGVTQSPTHLIKTRGQQVTLRCSSQSGHNTVSWYQQALGQGPQFIFQYYREEENGRGNFPPRFSGLQFPNYSSELNVNALELDDSALYLCASSPKGQQETQYFGPGTRLLVL.

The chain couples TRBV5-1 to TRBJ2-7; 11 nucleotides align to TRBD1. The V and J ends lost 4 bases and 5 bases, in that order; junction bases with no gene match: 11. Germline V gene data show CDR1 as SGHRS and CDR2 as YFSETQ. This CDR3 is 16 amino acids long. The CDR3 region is CASSRGQGATYDEQYF. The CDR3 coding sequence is TGCGCCAGCAGCCGCGGACAGGGGGCAACCTATGACGAGCAGTACTTC.

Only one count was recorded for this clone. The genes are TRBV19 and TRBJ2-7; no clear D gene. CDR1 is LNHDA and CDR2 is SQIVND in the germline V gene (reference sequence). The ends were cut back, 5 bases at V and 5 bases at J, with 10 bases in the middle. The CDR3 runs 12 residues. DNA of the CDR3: TGTGCCAGTAGTGCTAGGTTCGACGAGCAGTACTTC. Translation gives CASSARFDEQYF. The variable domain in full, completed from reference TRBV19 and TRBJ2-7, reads DGGITQSPKYLFRKEGQNVTLSCEQNLNHDAMYWYRQDPGQGLRLIYYSQIVNDFQKGDIAEGYSVSREKKESFPLTVTSAQKNPTAFYLCASSARFDEQYFGPGTRLTVT.

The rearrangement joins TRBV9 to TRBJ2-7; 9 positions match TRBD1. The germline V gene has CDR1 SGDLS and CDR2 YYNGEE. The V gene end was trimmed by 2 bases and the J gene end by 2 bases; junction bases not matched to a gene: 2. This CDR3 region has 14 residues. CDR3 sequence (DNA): TGTGCCAGCAGCGTCGGACAGGGGACCTACGAGCAGTACTTC. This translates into CASSVGQGTYEQYF.

The CDR3 region has the DNA TGTGCCAGTACCCCCGAGGAGTGGAGGACCGGGGAGCTGTTTTTT. Translated: CASTPEEWRTGELFF. This chain joins TRBV19 and TRBJ2-2; TRBD2 is a possible D gene (5 bases). The V gene lost 7 bases and the J gene lost 5 bases, with 17 bases spanning the gap. The CDR3 covers 15 residues. Per germline, CDR1 LNHDA and CDR2 SQIVND (reference sequence).

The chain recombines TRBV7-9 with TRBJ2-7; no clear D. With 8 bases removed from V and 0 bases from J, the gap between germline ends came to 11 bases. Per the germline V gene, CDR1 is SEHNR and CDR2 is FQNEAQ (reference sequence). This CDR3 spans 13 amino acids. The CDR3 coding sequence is TGTGCCAGCGGAACGGAGAGCTCCTACGAGCAGTACTTC. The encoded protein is CASGTESSYEQYF.

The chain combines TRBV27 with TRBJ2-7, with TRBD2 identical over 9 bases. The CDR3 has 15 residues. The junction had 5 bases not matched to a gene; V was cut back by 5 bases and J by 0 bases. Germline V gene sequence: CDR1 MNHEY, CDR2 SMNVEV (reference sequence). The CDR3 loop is CASSGAGGHSYEQYF. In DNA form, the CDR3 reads TGTGCCAGCAGTGGAGCGGGGGGCCACTCCTACGAGCAGTACTTC.

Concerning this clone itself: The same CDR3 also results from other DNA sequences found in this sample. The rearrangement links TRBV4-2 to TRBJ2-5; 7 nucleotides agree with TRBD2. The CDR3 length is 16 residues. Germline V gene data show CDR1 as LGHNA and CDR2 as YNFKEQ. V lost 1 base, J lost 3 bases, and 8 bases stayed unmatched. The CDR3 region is CASSQVELAGEETQYF. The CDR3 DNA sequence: TGTGCCAGCAGCCAAGTGGAACTGGCGGGGGAAGAGACCCAGTACTTC.

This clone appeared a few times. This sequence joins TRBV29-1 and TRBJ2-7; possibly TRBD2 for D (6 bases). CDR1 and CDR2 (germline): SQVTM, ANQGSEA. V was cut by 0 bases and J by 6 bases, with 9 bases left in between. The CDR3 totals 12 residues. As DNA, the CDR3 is TGCAGCGTTGAAGAGTTGGGGGGCGAGCAGTACTTC. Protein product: CSVEELGGEQYF.

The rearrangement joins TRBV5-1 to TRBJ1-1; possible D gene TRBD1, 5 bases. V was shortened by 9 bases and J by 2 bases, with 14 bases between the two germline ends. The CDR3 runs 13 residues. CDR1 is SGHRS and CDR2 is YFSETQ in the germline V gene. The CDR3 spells CATGVGENTEAFF. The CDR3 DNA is TGCGCCACCGGCGTAGGGGAAAACACTGAAGCTTTCTTT.

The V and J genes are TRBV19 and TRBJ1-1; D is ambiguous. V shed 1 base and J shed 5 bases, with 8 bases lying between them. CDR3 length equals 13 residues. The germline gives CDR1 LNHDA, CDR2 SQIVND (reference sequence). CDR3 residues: CASSIGRETEAFF. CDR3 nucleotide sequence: TGTGCCAGTAGTATAGGGCGGGAAACTGAAGCTTTCTTT. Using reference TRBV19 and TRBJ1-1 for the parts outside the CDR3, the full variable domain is DGGITQSPKYLFRKEGQNVTLSCEQNLNHDAMYWYRQDPGQGLRLIYYSQIVNDFQKGDIAEGYSVSREKKESFPLTVTSAQKNPTAFYLCASSIGRETEAFFGQGTRLTVV.

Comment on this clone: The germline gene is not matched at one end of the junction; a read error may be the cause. This CDR3 is CASSGARQAVDF. DNA of the CDR3: TGTGCCAGCAGTGGTGCAAGACAGGCCGTCGACTTC. V and J are TRBV7-2 and TRBJ2-7; a possible D gene is TRBD1 (6 bases). Germline V gives CDR1 SGHTA, CDR2 FQGNSA. The CDR3 length is 12 residues. Full variable domain (missing parts from reference TRBV7-2 and TRBJ2-7): GAGVSQSPSNKVTEKGKDVELRCDPISGHTALYWYRQSLGQGLEFLIYFQGNSAPDKSGLPSDRFSAERTGGSVSTLTIQRTQQEDSAVYLCASSGARQAVDFGPGTRLTVT.

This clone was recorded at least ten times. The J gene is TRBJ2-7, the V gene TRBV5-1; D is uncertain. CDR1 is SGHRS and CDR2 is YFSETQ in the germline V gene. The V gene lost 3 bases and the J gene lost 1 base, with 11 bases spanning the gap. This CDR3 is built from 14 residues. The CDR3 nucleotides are TGCGCCAGCAGCTCATCTACGAATTCCTACGAGCAGTACTTC. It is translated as CASSSSTNSYEQYF.